This T cell receptor beta chain was profiled in a study of blood T cell repertoires in COVID-19. Data came from immunoSEQ multiplex PCR; TCRdb stores just in-frame clones and leaves some out. This sample has under 70,000 clones; around 88% occur once, and the top ten carry around 6%. V lost 2 bases to trimming and J lost 0 bases; unmatched junction nucleotides: 10. The V gene's germline CDR1 is SGHTA and CDR2 FQGNSA. This CDR3 is built from 18 residues. Only one count was recorded for this clone. The source is a woman in her 70s with acute or convalescent COVID-19. The sample taken for sequencing was peripheral blood. The genes are TRBV7-2 and TRBJ2-3, with 8 bases that match TRBD1. The CDR3 sequence is CASSLWRQGRTSTDTQYF. Written as DNA, the CDR3 is TGTGCCAGCAGCTTATGGCGACAGGGGCGAACTAGCACAGATACGCAGTATTTT.